The source of this T cell receptor (beta chain) is a study of T-cell memory formation after mild COVID-19. Notes on this clonotype: Its antigen is still unknown.

This CDR3 comprises 14 residues. Trimming cost V 5 bases and J 9 bases, with 14 bases left between them. TCRdb recomputed calls from the 5' RACE reads with MiXCR, one row per CDR3 protein. Among under 250,000 distinct CDR3 sequences listed, 15% were seen once. Notes on the study in general: Cross-reactive memory seemingly joined, as some responding clones were found in pre-infection memory.

Material: PBMCs or a T cell subset sorted from them (not recorded which). The V call is TRBV12-3 or TRBV12-4, the J call TRBJ1-6; D gene unclear. The sequence came from an adult woman who had mild COVID-19 (a few samples of this study predate the infection). Cell type and time point are not known. In DNA form, the CDR3 reads TGTGCCAGCAGTGCCGCAAACAGCCGTTCACCCCTCCACTTT. Encoded protein: CASSAANSRSPLHF.